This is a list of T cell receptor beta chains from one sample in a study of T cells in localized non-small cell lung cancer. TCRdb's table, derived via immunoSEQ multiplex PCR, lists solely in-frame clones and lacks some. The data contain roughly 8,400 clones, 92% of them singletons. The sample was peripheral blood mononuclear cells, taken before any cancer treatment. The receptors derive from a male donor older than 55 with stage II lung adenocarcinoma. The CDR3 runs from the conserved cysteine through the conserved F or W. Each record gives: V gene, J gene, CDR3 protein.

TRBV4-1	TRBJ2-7	CASSQEGRGLYEQYF
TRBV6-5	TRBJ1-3	CASSLSWGTGNTIYF
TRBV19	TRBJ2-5	CASRGRLQETQYF
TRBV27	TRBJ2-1	CASSADPRYAGEQFF
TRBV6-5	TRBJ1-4	CASSYAGRREKLFF
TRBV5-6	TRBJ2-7	CASSLAPYEQYF
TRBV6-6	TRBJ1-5	CASSPAVGNQPQHF
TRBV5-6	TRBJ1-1	CASSLAPPTGEAFF
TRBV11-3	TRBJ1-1	CASSLEGDRFEAFF
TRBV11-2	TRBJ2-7	CASSSEGAYSEQYF
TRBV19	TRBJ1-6	CASRGQGYSPLHF
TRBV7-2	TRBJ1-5	CASSLTLTEARQPQHF
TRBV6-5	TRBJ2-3	CASAISLGSTDTQYF
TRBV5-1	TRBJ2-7	CASSAGDLRGEQYF
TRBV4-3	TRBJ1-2	CASSQVDRGIGYTF
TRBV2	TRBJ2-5	CASSKLAGGQETQYF
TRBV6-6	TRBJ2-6	CASIYNSGANVLTF